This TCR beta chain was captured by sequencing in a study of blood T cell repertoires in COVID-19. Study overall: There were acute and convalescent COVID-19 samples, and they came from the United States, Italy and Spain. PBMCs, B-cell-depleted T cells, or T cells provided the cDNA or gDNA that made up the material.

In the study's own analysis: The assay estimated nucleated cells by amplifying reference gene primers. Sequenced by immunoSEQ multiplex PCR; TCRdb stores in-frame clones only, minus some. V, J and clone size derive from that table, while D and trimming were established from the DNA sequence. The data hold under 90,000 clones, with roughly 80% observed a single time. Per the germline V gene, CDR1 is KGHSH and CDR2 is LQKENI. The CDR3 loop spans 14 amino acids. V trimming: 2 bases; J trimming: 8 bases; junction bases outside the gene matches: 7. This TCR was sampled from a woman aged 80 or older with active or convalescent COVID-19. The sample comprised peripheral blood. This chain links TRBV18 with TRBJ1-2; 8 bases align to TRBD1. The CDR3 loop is CASSPADRVMGYTF. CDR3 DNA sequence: TGTGCCAGCTCACCAGCGGACAGGGTAATGGGCTACACCTTC.